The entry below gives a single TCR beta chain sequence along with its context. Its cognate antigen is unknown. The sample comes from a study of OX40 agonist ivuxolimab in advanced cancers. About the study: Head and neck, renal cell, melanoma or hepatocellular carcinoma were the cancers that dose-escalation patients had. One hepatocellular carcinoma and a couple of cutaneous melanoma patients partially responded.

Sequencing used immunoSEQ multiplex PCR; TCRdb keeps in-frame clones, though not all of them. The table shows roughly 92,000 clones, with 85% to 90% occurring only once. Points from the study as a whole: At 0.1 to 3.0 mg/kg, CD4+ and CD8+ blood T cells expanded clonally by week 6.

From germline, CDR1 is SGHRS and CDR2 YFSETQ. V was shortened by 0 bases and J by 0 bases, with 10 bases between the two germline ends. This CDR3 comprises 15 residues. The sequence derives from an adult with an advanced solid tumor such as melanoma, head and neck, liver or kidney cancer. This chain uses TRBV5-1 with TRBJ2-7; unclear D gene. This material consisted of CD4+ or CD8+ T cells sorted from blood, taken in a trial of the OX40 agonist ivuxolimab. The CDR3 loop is CASSLEGLSSYEQYF. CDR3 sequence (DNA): TGCGCCAGCAGCTTGGAAGGATTGAGCTCCTACGAGCAGTACTTC.